A selection of T cell receptor beta chains follows, all from one sample in a study of shared clonotypes between healthy human individuals. The table came from immunoSEQ multiplex PCR; TCRdb's copy has only in-frame clones and leaves some out. This sample has about 1.1 million clones, with approximately 80% found just once. The sample taken for sequencing was memory CD4+ T cells from PBMCs. The receptor source for this set is a man younger than 35 in good health. Some clones in this sample may be carry-over from other donors' samples. Each CDR3 is given with its conserved first and last residue. Clone size is stated in some rows and not others, as once, few, many or a class when expanded.

v_gene	j_gene	abundance	CDR3aa
TRBV5-6	TRBJ2-5	NA	CASSLGLVRVETQYF
TRBV5-4	TRBJ2-3	NA	CASSLGGQGATDTQYF
TRBV5-1	TRBJ2-3	few	CASSFSRLADTDTQYF
TRBV28	TRBJ2-7	NA	CASSFPPGTGDAYEQYF
TRBV6-6	TRBJ2-7	few	CASSLNRDLISYEQYF
TRBV18	TRBJ2-1	NA	CASSLQVYRGYSEQFF
TRBV7-9	TRBJ1-1	once	CASSSYREGATEAFF
TRBV14	TRBJ1-2	NA	CASSQMKGYGYTF
TRBV5-1	TRBJ2-3	NA	CASNQLAGGPDTQYF
TRBV5-1	TRBJ1-1	NA	CASSLEASNTEAFF